This passage covers 31 T cell receptor beta chains from one sample sequenced in a study of blood T cells in healthy people across ages. Alongside a J-beta primer mix, a sample-barcoded 5' primer served in a second PCR lasting roughly 7 to 11 cycles. TCRdb used MiXCR to reprocess the 5' RACE reads, holding one entry per CDR3 protein. Of about 290,000 distinct CDR3 sequences listed, less than 30% are singletons. The sample consisted of blood. Source of these receptors: a woman aged 70-85 years in good health.

This clonotype has only a few counts. The CDR3 nucleotides are TGCAGTGCTAGACCTCTAGCGTATGACTCCTACAATGAGCAGTTCTTC. It specifies CSARPLAYDSYNEQFF. The chain is built from TRBV20-1 and TRBJ2-1, with TRBD2 as a possible D gene (6 bases). Trimming shortened V by 2 bases and J by 0 bases, and 14 bases separated the two germline ends. Germline-derived CDR1 and CDR2 are DFQATT and SNEGSKA (reference sequence). The CDR3 spans 16 residues.

This clonotype was seen more than once but under ten times. V usage is TRBV20-1 and J usage is TRBJ2-5, with 10 bases matching TRBD1. This CDR3 comprises 14 residues. The V and J ends lost 4 bases and 3 bases, in that order; junction bases with no gene match: 5. Germline CDR1 and CDR2: DFQATT and SNEGSKA (reference sequence). The CDR3 sequence is CSAIKGQGKETQYF. In DNA, the CDR3 is TGCAGTGCTATCAAGGGACAGGGGAAAGAGACCCAGTACTTC.

This clonotype was seen a handful of times. V and J are TRBV4-1 and TRBJ2-1; D is undetermined. CDR3 length: 15 amino acids. Looked up from germline, CDR1 is MGHRA and CDR2 is YSYEKL. V lost 0 bases to trimming and J lost 10 bases, with 16 bases between them. The DNA for the CDR3 is TGCGCCAGCAGCCAAGAGCAGAACTCACTCGGGGAGCAGTTCTTC. This gives the protein CASSQEQNSLGEQFF.

The genes are TRBV20-1 and TRBJ1-1; D gene ambiguous. CDR1 DFQATT and CDR2 SNEGSKA come from the germline V gene (reference sequence). The CDR3 runs to 15 residues. Trimming took 5 bases from V and 2 from J, leaving 18 bases between them. The CDR3 DNA follows: TGCAGTGCTTCTGCCGCCCGACGCAGTAACACTGAAGCTTTCTTT. It specifies CSASAARRSNTEAFF.

This clonotype was seen repeatedly, ten times or more. The gene calls are TRBV10-3 and TRBJ2-7, with TRBD2 matching over 8 bases. Germline V CDR1 and CDR2: ENHRY, SYGVKD. The J segment lost 0 bases and the V segment lost 7 bases, leaving 5 bases of the junction unmatched. The CDR3 has 14 residues. CDR3 amino acids: CAINPGTSSYEQYF. CDR3 nucleotides: TGTGCCATCAACCCCGGGACTAGCTCCTACGAGCAGTACTTC.

The sample holds a few counts of this clonotype. The chain uses TRBV18 and TRBJ2-6; 8 bases are a match to TRBD1. V trimming: 3 bases; J trimming: 0 bases; junction bases outside the gene matches: 7. This CDR3 region has 18 residues. The germline CDR1 and CDR2 sequences are KGHSH and LQKENI. For the CDR3, the DNA is TGTGCCAGCTCACCTCTCAAACAGGGGGTCTCTGGGGCCAACGTCCTGACTTTC. Translating it yields CASSPLKQGVSGANVLTF. Drawing the rest from reference TRBV18 and TRBJ2-6, the complete variable domain is NAGVMQNPRHLVRRRGQEARLRCSPMKGHSHVYWYRQLPEEGLKFMVYLQKENIIDESGMPKERFSAEFPKEGPSILRIQQVVRGDSAAYFCASSPLKQGVSGANVLTFGAGSRLTVL.

V usage is TRBV24-1 and J usage is TRBJ1-1, with no clear D. V was shortened by 6 bases and J by 6 bases, with 13 bases between the two germline ends. The CDR3 is 13 residues long. Germline-derived CDR1 and CDR2 are KGHDR and SFDVKD. Written as DNA, the CDR3 is TGTGCCACCAGTAAACCCCCGGGTGCTGAAGCTTTCTTT. Translation gives CATSKPPGAEAFF.

This clonotype was counted many times. CDR3 sequence: CASSHLGPSSSGNTIYF. The CDR3 DNA is TGCGCCAGCAGCCACCTCGGGCCCAGTTCCTCTGGAAACACCATATATTTT. V usage is TRBV4-3 and J usage is TRBJ1-3; D gene uncertain. Trimming shortened V by 3 bases and J by 0 bases, and 15 bases separated the two germline ends. CDR1 and CDR2 (germline): LGHNA, YSLEER. The CDR3 is 17 residues long.

This clonotype was counted only a few times. The DNA of the CDR3 is TGTGCCACCAGCAGAGTGGCAGGGTACACTGAAGCTTTCTTT. Translated: CATSRVAGYTEAFF. The chain links TRBV15 to TRBJ1-1, with D perhaps matching TRBD1 (5 bases). CDR1 is LNHNV, CDR2 YYDKDF, per germline (reference sequence). CDR3 length equals 14 residues. V was cut by 1 base and J by 3 bases, with 9 bases left in between.

This clonotype showed up just a few times. This may be a read error: a much more frequent sequence differs by one nucleotide. This chain links TRBV4-1 with TRBJ1-4; possibly TRBD1 for D (5 bases). CDR3 length: 13 amino acids. Germline CDR1 and CDR2: MGHRA and YSYEKL. The V gene lost 1 base and the J gene lost 11 bases, with 11 bases spanning the gap. The CDR3 region has the DNA TGCGCCAGCAGCCAAGGGGCAGGGTGGAAACTGTTTTTT. Translated: CASSQGAGWKLFF.

This clonotype turned up a few times. The genes are TRBV10-3 and TRBJ2-7, with 12 nucleotides matching TRBD2. CDR1 and CDR2 from the germline V gene are ENHRY and SYGVKD. The CDR3 is 15 amino acids. V lost 5 bases and J lost 0; bases outside the gene matches: 2. CDR3 protein: CAISSTSGSSYEQYF. In nucleotides, the CDR3 is TGTGCCATCAGTTCGACTAGCGGGAGCTCCTACGAGCAGTACTTC.

V gene TRBV7-8 combines with J gene TRBJ2-1, with unresolved D. Trimming left V 2 bases short and J 7 bases short, with 6 bases between. Germline-derived CDR1 and CDR2 are SGHVS and FQNEAQ. The CDR3 covers 12 residues. CDR3 sequence reads: CASSLMANEQFF. As DNA, the CDR3 is TGTGCCAGCAGCTTAATGGCGAATGAGCAGTTCTTC.

The chain couples TRBV20-1 to TRBJ2-1; 11 bases are shared with TRBD1. This CDR3 spans 14 amino acids. Losses at the gene ends were 2 bases for V and 8 bases for J; bases not matched to a gene: 5. The germline gives CDR1 DFQATT, CDR2 SNEGSKA (reference sequence). The DNA for the CDR3 is TGCAGTGCTAGACGAGGGACAGGGGGTCATGAGCAGTTCTTC. Encoded protein: CSARRGTGGHEQFF.

This chain's CDR3 is CASSLGLFSTGELFF. As DNA, the CDR3 is TGTGCCAGCAGCTTAGGTTTGTTTTCCACCGGGGAGCTGTTTTTT. The chain recombines TRBV7-2 with TRBJ2-2, with unresolved D. Germline CDR1 and CDR2: SGHTA and FQGNSA. Trimming cost V 1 base and J 4 bases, with 10 bases left between them. The CDR3 runs to 15 residues.

This clonotype has just a few counts. The rearrangement joins TRBV12-3 or TRBV12-4 to TRBJ1-1, with D possibly matching TRBD1 (6 bases). This CDR3 is 14 amino acids long. V lost 5 bases to trimming and J lost 5 bases, with 15 bases between them. The CDR3 sequence: CASSRTVKATEAFF. Here the CDR3 DNA reads TGTGCCAGCAGTAGGACAGTCAAGGCAACTGAAGCTTTCTTT.

The V call is TRBV6-5, the J call TRBJ2-5; 10 bases match TRBD2. CDR1 is MNHEY and CDR2 is SVGAGI in the germline V gene. V was pared by 7 bases and J by 4 bases, with 3 bases of the junction left unmatched. The CDR3 loop spans 13 amino acids. CDR3 sequence reads: CASTRTSGETQYF. As DNA, the CDR3 is TGTGCCAGCACGCGGACTAGCGGAGAGACCCAGTACTTC.

The chain carries TRBV6-2 or TRBV6-3 and TRBJ2-3; 11 bases are a match to TRBD1. V lost 4 bases, J lost 2 bases, and 20 bases stayed unmatched. There are 21 residues in the CDR3. CDR1 and CDR2 from the germline V gene are MNHEY and SVGEGT. The CDR3 protein is CASSSSGQGADLGLTTDTQYF. The CDR3 DNA follows: TGTGCCAGCAGTTCCTCCGGACAGGGGGCAGATCTTGGCCTTACCACAGATACGCAGTATTTT.

This clonotype occurred a few times. The chain links TRBV20-1 to TRBJ2-2; possibly TRBD2 for D (5 bases). V dropped 3 bases and J dropped 5 bases, with 10 bases sitting between them. The CDR3 consists of 13 residues. Germline CDR1 is DFQATT and CDR2 is SNEGSKA (reference sequence). CDR3: CSASRAATGELFF. The CDR3 DNA follows: TGCAGTGCTAGTAGAGCGGCAACCGGGGAGCTGTTTTTT.

The chain is built from TRBV12-3 or TRBV12-4 and TRBJ1-2; the D is unclear. V lost 4 bases and J 4 bases, leaving 13 bases between the germline ends. This CDR3 has 14 residues. Here the CDR3 DNA reads TGTGCCAGCAGTTCCACCCAGGTGGGCTATGGCTACACCTTC. Protein: CASSSTQVGYGYTF.

Written as DNA, the CDR3 is TGCGCCAGCTTAACTCTAGCCAAAAACATTCAGTACTTC. It specifies CASLTLAKNIQYF. This chain connects TRBV4-3 to TRBJ2-4; no definite D call. CDR3 length: 13 residues. V was pared by 8 bases and J by 0 bases, with 8 bases between. Germline loops: CDR1 LGHNA, CDR2 YSLEER.

A few counts support this clonotype. CDR3 protein: CASSSGPSNEQYF. Written as DNA, the CDR3 is TGTGCCAGCAGCAGTGGGCCATCCAACGAGCAGTACTTC. The chain links TRBV7-6 to TRBJ2-5, with D uncertain. The DNA end favors TRBJ2-7, so the J call may be wrong. This CDR3 is built from 13 residues. The germline CDR1 and CDR2 sequences are SGHVS and FNYEAQ.

The table lists this clonotype with a few counts. The chain uses TRBV19 and TRBJ1-6; perhaps TRBD1 as D (6 bases). Germline CDR1 and CDR2: LNHDA and SQIVND (reference sequence). The V end was cut by 5 bases, the J end by 13 bases, with 21 bases between. The CDR3 length is 15 residues. The CDR3 protein is CASSGMDSRNHPLHF. CDR3 DNA: TGTGCCAGTAGTGGAATGGACAGTAGGAATCACCCCCTCCACTTT.

This clonotype was seen ten or more times. This sequence joins TRBV6-2 or TRBV6-3 and TRBJ2-5; D gene unclear. The length of the CDR3 is 14 residues. V was shortened by 5 bases and J by 0 bases, with 10 bases between the two germline ends. The germline V gene encodes CDR1 MNHEY and CDR2 SVGEGT. The CDR3 protein is CASSPRMDQETQYF. The DNA for the CDR3 is TGTGCCAGCAGTCCTCGTATGGACCAAGAGACCCAGTACTTC.

The chain links TRBV10-2 to TRBJ2-5, with D possibly matching TRBD2 (6 bases). The CDR3 sequence is 16 residues long. Germline V lookup: CDR1 WSHSY, CDR2 SAAADI. V gave up 5 bases and J gave up 4 bases, with 20 bases separating them. DNA of the CDR3: TGCGCCAGCAGTAGATCTGACAAAACCGGGGGAGAGACCCAGTACTTC. Encoded protein: CASSRSDKTGGETQYF.

In this sample, this clonotype turned up once. The V and J genes are TRBV9 and TRBJ2-3; weak D call: TRBD1 (5 bases). CDR3 length equals 14 residues. Trimming removed 2 bases at V and 2 bases at J, with 9 bases between. Germline loops: CDR1 SGDLS, CDR2 YYNGEE. CDR3 protein: CASSVGASTDTQYF. For the CDR3, the DNA is TGTGCCAGCAGCGTTGGGGCATCCACAGATACGCAGTATTTT.

This sequence joins TRBV20-1 and TRBJ2-2, with D perhaps given as TRBD1 or TRBD2 (6 bases each). Looked up from germline, CDR1 is DFQATT and CDR2 is SNEGSKA (reference sequence). This CDR3 contains 15 residues. Trimming took off 3 bases at V and 1 base at J, with 12 bases between the two ends. The CDR3 region has the DNA TGCAGTGCTAGTTATGGGGGGCTGAACACCGGGGAGCTGTTTTTT. It yields the protein CSASYGGLNTGELFF.

The chain links TRBV4-2 to TRBJ1-1, with D possibly being TRBD1 (5 bases). The germline V gene encodes CDR1 LGHNA and CDR2 YNFKEQ. Trimming left V 4 bases short and J 5 bases short, with 14 bases between. The CDR3 covers 14 residues. The CDR3 DNA follows: TGTGCCAGCAGCCTCCCCGGGGAGGGGACTGAAGCTTTCTTT. Translation gives CASSLPGEGTEAFF.

There are a few counts of this clonotype. V is TRBV15 and J is TRBJ2-5; either TRBD1 or TRBD2 may fit D (5 bases each). The J call may be mistaken, given a closer DNA end match to TRBJ2-1. The germline V gene encodes CDR1 LNHNV and CDR2 YYDKDF (reference sequence). The CDR3 has 14 residues. In nucleotides, the CDR3 is TGTGCCACCACCACAGGTTTGGCGGGCAATGAGCAGTTCTTC. Translated, it gives CATTTGLAGNEQFF.

This rearrangement joins TRBV20-1 to TRBJ2-1; 10 bases are a match to TRBD2. With 3 bases clipped from V and 7 bases from J, the junction kept 6 bases outside the gene matches. The CDR3 covers 14 residues. The germline V gene encodes CDR1 DFQATT and CDR2 SNEGSKA (reference sequence). This chain's CDR3 is CSASLAGAVNEQFF. The CDR3 region has the DNA TGCAGTGCTAGTCTAGCGGGAGCGGTTAATGAGCAGTTCTTC.

This clonotype was counted only a few times. The V call is TRBV20-1, the J call TRBJ2-7; D gene ambiguous. Germline V gene sequence: CDR1 DFQATT, CDR2 SNEGSKA (reference sequence). This CDR3 contains 13 residues. V dropped 5 bases and J dropped 6 bases, with 17 bases sitting between them. The CDR3 is CSASDRADSEQYV. CDR3 nucleotides: TGCAGTGCTTCAGATAGGGCTGATTCCGAGCAGTACGTC.

This clonotype was counted once. J is TRBJ2-5 and V is TRBV20-1; a weak D match, TRBD2 (6 bases). V was trimmed by 5 bases and J by 1 base, leaving 11 bases between them. Germline V gene lookup returns CDR1 DFQATT and CDR2 SNEGSKA (reference sequence). The CDR3 extends over 13 amino acids. In DNA, the CDR3 is TGCAGTGCTCACGGGGGACTCCAAGAGACCCAGTACTTC. It encodes CSAHGGLQETQYF.